This T cell receptor beta chain was retrieved from a study of blood T cell repertoires in COVID-19. Some clones are missing from TCRdb's copy, which holds only in-frame ones; the method was immunoSEQ multiplex PCR. The table has about 76,000 clones, 85% seen once; the top ten hold over 9.5%. This clone was counted once. J lost 7 bases, V lost 1 base, and 5 bases had no gene match. CDR3 size: 14 residues. Germline assignment: CDR1 KGHSH and CDR2 LQKENI. Sequencing was done on a sample of peripheral blood. The sequence was obtained from a man aged 55-75 years with COVID-19, enrolled during active disease. This chain uses TRBV18 with TRBJ1-1; 8 bases are a match to TRBD1. CDR3 in DNA: TGTGCCAGCTCACCACTCCAACAGGGGGATGAAGCTTTCTTT. Protein: CASSPLQQGDEAFF.